The entry below gives a single T cell receptor beta chain sequence along with its context. What it binds is not known. V was pared by 6 bases and J by 5 bases, with 9 bases of the junction left unmatched. There are 14 residues in the CDR3. Germline CDR1 reads SNHLY; CDR2 reads FYNNEI. Unique molecular identifiers were linked by the library to individual cDNA molecules. Per the original data handling: A typical sample had 75,000 to 100,000 TCRs, with about 20,000 to 750,000 overall. TCRdb called the RACE reads again in MiXCR, with one record for every CDR3 protein. The V and J calls and clone size are TCRdb's, not the authors'. The top ten hold more than 8% of the sample, which has approximately 370,000 distinct CDR3 sequences, around 5% seen once. The sample comes from a study of human T cells and chemical hapten exposure. Looking at the study overall: A patient group, mainly female, showed alopecia areata, totalis or universalis.

Time point in this sample: pre-sensitization, week 0. The sample's treatment: therapeutic diphenylcyclopropenone sensitization with weekly scalp DPC. Study-wide results and caveats: Large CDR3 similarity clusters arose significantly more often from expanded TCRs than from controls.

This material consisted of whole blood, taken in connection with sensitization to the hapten diphenylcyclopropenone (DPC). The genes are TRBV2 and TRBJ2-5; 7 bases are a match to TRBD1. This receptor was obtained from a woman aged 18-29 years with alopecia areata. Some clones in this sample may be carry-over from other donors' samples. The CDR3, as DNA: TGTGCCAGCAGACTGACAGGGAATGCGGAGACCCAGTACTTC. Its translation: CASRLTGNAETQYF.